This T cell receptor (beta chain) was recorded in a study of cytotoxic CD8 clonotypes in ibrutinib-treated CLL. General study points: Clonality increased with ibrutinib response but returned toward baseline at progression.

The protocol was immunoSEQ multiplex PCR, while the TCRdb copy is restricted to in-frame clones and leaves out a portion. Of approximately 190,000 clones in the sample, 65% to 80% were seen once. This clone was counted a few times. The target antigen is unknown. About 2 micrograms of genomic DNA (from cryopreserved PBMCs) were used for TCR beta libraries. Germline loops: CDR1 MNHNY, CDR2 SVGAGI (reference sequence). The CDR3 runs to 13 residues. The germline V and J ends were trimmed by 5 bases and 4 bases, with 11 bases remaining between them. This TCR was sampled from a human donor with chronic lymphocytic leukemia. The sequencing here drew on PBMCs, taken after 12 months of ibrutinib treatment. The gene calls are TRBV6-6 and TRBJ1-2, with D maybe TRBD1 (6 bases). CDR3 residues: CASSPGTPYGYTF. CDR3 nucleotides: TGTGCCAGCAGTCCCGGGACACCCTATGGCTACACCTTC.